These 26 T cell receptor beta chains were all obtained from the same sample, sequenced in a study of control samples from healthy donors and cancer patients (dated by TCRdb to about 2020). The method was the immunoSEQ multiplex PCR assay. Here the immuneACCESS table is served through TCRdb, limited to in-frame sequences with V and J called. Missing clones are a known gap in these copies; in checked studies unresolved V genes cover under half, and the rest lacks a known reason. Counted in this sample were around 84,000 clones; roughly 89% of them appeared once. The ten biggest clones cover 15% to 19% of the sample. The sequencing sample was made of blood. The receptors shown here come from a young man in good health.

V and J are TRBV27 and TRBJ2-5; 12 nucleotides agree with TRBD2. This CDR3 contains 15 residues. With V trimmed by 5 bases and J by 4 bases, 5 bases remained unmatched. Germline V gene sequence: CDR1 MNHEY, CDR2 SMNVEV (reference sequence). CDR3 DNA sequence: TGTGCCAGCAGTACTCCGACTAGCGGGGGAGAGACCCAGTACTTC. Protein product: CASSTPTSGGETQYF.

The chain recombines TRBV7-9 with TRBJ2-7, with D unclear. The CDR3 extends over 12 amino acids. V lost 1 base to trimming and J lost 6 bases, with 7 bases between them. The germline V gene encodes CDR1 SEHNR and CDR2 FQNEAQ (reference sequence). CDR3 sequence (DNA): TGTGCCAGCAGCTTAGGCAGCACCGAGCAGTACTTC. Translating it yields CASSLGSTEQYF.

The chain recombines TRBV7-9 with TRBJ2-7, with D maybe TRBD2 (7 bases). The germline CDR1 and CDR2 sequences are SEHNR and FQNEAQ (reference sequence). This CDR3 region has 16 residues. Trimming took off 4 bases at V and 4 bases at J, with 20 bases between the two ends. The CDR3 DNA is TGTGCCAGCAGCTCGACGGGAGGACTAGGGGGTTACGAGCAGTACTTC. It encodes CASSSTGGLGGYEQYF.

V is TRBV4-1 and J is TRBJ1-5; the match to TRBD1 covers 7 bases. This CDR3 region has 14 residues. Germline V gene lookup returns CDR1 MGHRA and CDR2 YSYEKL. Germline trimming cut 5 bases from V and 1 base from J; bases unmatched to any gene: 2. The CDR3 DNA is TGCGCCAGCAGCGGGACAGCCAGCAATCAGCCCCAGCATTTT. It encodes CASSGTASNQPQHF.

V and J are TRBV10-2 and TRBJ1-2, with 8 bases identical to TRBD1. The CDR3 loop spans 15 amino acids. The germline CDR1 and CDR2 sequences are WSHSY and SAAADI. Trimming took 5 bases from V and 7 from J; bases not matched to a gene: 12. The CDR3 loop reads CASSNNRQGRAGYTF. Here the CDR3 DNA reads TGCGCCAGCAGTAATAACCGACAGGGGCGGGCTGGCTACACCTTC.

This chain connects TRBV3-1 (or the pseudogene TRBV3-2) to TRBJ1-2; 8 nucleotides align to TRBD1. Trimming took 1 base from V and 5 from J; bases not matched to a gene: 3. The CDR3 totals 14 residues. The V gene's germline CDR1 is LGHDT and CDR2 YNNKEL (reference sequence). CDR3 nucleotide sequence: TGTGCCAGCAGCCAAGGGGGACAGGTTTATGGCTACACCTTC. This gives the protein CASSQGGQVYGYTF.

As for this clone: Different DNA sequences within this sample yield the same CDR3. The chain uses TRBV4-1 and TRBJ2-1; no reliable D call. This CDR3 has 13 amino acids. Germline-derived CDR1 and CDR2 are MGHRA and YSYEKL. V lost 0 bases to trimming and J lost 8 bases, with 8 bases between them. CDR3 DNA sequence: TGCGCCAGCAGCCAAGATTTAGACGATGAGCAGTTCTTC. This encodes CASSQDLDDEQFF.

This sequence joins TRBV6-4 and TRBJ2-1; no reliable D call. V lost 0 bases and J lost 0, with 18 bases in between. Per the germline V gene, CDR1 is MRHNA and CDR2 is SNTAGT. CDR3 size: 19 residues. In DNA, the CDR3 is TGTGCCAGCAGTGACTCGATCTCGGCCTACGATAGCTCCTACAATGAGCAGTTCTTC. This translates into CASSDSISAYDSSYNEQFF.

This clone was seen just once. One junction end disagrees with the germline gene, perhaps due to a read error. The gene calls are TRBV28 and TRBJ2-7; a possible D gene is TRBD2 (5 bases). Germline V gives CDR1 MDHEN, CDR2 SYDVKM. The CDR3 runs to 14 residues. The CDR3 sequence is CASSFPGIAYEQHF. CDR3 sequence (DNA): TGTGCCAGCAGTTTCCCGGGAATAGCCTACGAGCAGCACTTC.

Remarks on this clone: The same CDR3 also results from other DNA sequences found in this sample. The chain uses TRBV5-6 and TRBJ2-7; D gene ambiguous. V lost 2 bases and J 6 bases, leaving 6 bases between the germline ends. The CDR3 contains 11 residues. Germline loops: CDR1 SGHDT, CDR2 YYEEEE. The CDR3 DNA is TGTGCCAGCAGCTTTCTATCCGAGCAGTACTTC. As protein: CASSFLSEQYF.

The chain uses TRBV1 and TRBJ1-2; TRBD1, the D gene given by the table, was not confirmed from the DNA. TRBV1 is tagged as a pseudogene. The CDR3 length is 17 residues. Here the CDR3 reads CTSSQGSGTGAIYGYTF. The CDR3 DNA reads TGCACCAGCAGCCAAGGGAGCGGGACAGGGGCGATCTATGGCTACACCTTC.

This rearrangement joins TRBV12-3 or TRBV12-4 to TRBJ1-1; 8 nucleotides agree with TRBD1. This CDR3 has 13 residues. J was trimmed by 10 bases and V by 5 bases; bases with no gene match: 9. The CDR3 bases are TGTGCCAGCAGTCCACGAGACAGGGGCCGAGCTTTCTTT. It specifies CASSPRDRGRAFF.

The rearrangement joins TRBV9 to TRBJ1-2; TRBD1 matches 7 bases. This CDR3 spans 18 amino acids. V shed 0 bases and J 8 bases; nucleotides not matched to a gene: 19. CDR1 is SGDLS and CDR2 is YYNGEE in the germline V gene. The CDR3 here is CASSVEETGRDITMGYTF. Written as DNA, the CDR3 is TGTGCCAGCAGCGTAGAGGAGACAGGGAGGGATATTACTATGGGCTACACCTTC.

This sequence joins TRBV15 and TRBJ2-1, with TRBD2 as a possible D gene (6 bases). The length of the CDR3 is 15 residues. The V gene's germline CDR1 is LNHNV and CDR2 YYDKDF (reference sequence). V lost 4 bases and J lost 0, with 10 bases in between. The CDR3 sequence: CATSKQAGSYNEQFF. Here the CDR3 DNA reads TGTGCCACCAGCAAGCAAGCGGGCTCCTACAATGAGCAGTTCTTC.

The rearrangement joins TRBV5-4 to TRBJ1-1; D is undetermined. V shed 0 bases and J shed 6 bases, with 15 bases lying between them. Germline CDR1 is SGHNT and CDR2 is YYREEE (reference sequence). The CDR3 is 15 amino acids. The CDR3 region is CASSLGGRLRPEAFF. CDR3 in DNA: TGTGCCAGCAGCTTGGGAGGCAGGCTGCGACCTGAAGCTTTCTTT.

CDR3 loop: CASSMGDRNTGELFF. In DNA, the CDR3 is TGTGCCAGTAGTATGGGGGACCGGAACACCGGGGAGCTGTTTTTT. This rearrangement joins TRBV19 to TRBJ2-2; the D call may be TRBD1 or TRBD2 (5 bases each). The CDR3 has 15 residues. The germline gives CDR1 LNHDA, CDR2 SQIVND (reference sequence). V lost 3 bases to trimming and J lost 1 base, with 9 bases between them.

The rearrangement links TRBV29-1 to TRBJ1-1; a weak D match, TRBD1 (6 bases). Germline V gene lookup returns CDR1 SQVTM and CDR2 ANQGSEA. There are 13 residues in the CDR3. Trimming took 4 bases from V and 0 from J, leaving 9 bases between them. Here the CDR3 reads CSVGTALNTEAFF. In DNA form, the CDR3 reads TGCAGCGTTGGGACAGCCCTGAACACTGAAGCTTTCTTT. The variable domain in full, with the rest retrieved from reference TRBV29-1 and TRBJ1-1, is SAVISQKPSRDICQRGTSLTIQCQVDSQVTMMFWYRQQPGQSLTLIATANQGSEATYESGFVIDKFPISRPNLTFSTLTVSNMSPEDSSIYLCSVGTALNTEAFFGQGTRLTVV.

The CDR3 is CASSWNTDTQYF. For the CDR3, the DNA is TGTGCCAGTTCTTGGAACACAGATACGCAGTATTTT. J is TRBJ2-3 and V is TRBV19; no reliable D call. The CDR3 is 12 residues long. Germline lookup yields CDR1 LNHDA and CDR2 SQIVND (reference sequence). V lost 8 bases to trimming and J lost 2 bases, with 8 bases between them.

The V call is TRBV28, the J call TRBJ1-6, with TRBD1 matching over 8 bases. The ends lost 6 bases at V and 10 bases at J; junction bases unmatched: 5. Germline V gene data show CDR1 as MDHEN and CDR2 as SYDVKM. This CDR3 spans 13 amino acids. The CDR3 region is CASSTGGKSPLHF. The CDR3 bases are TGTGCCAGCAGCACAGGGGGGAAATCACCCCTCCACTTT.

The CDR3 sequence is CASTLGTQVTDTQYF. The CDR3 DNA reads as TGTGCCAGCACCCTCGGGACACAAGTCACAGATACGCAGTATTTT. V and J are TRBV7-8 and TRBJ2-3; weak D call: TRBD1 (6 bases). V was shortened by 7 bases and J by 2 bases, with 16 bases between the two germline ends. The CDR3 is made up of 15 amino acids. Germline CDR1 is SGHVS and CDR2 is FQNEAQ.

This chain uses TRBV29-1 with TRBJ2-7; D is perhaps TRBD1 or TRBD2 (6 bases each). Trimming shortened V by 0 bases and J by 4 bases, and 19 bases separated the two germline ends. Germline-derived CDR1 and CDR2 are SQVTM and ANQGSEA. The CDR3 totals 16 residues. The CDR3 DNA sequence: TGCAGCGTTGAAGATCCCGGGACAAAGGGGACTTACGAGCAGTACTTC. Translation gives CSVEDPGTKGTYEQYF.

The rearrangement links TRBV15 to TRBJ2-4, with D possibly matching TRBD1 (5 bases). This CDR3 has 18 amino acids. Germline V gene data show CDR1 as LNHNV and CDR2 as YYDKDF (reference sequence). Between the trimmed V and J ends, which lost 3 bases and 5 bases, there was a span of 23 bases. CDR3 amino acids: CATSSFTIGSLGENIQYF. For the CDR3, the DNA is TGTGCCACCAGCAGTTTCACCATTGGATCTCTAGGGGAAAACATTCAGTACTTC.

CDR3 region: CASSEYGNSPLHF. The CDR3 DNA is TGTGCCAGCAGTGAATATGGCAATTCACCCCTCCACTTT. The chain links TRBV25-1 to TRBJ1-6; D remains unclear. The germline gives CDR1 MGHDK, CDR2 SYGVNS. The CDR3 covers 13 residues. Trimming took off 0 bases at V and 7 bases at J, with 4 bases between the two ends. The whole variable domain, filled in from reference TRBV25-1 and TRBJ1-6, reads EADIYQTPRYLVIGTGKKITLECSQTMGHDKMYWYQQDPGMELHLIHYSYGVNSTEKGDLSSESTVSRIRTEHFPLTLESARPSHTSQYLCASSEYGNSPLHFGNGTRLTVT.

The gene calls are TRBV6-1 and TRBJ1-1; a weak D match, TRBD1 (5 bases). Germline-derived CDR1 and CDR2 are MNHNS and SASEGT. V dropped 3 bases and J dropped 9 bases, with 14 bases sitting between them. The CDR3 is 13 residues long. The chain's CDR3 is CASSDQGRTQAFF. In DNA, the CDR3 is TGTGCCAGCAGTGATCAGGGAAGGACTCAAGCTTTCTTT.

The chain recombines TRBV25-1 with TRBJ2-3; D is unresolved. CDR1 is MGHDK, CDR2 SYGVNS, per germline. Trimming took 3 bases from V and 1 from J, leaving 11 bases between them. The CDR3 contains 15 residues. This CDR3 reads CASSDLGSGTDTQYF. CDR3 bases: TGTGCCAGCAGTGATCTTGGGTCCGGCACAGATACGCAGTATTTT.

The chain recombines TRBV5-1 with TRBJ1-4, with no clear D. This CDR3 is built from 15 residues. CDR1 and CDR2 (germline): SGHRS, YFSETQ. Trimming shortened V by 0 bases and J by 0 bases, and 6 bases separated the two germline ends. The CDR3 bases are TGCGCCAGCAGCTTGGGGGGAGCAACTAATGAAAAACTGTTTTTT. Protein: CASSLGGATNEKLFF.